A selection of T cell receptor beta chains follows, all from one sample in a study of T-cell memory formation after mild COVID-19. TCRdb passed the 5' RACE reads through MiXCR, listing each CDR3 protein once. The sample holds under 200,000 distinct CDR3 sequences, 10% to 15% seen once. Source material: PBMCs or a T cell subset sorted from them (not recorded which). These receptors all come from a man younger than 35 who had mild COVID-19 (a few samples of this study predate the infection). Cell type and time point are not known. Both conserved end residues are part of each CDR3. The D gene is left open where the match is weak. The size field is filled for only some rows; it gives once, few, many or a size class.

J,size,D,V,CDR3,DNA
TRBJ1-5,many,.,TRBV5-1,CASSLAPTGPASNQPQHF,TGCGCCAGCAGCTTGGCCCCGACAGGACCGGCGAGCAATCAGCCCCAGCATTTT
TRBJ2-3,.,TRBD2,TRBV5-6,CASSLPSGGTSTQYF,TGTGCCAGCAGCCTCCCCAGCGGGGGTACGTCTACGCAGTATTTT
TRBJ1-2,few,TRBD1,TRBV4-3,CASSHSTGDYGYTF,TGCGCCAGCAGCCACTCGACAGGGGACTATGGCTACACCTTC
TRBJ2-7,.,.,TRBV12-5,CASGLVVGADRLEQYF,TGTGCTAGTGGTTTGGTAGTCGGGGCAGACCGCCTCGAGCAGTACTTC
TRBJ2-3,few,.,TRBV24-1,CATSDSPGRGLADTQYF,TGTGCCACCAGTGATTCCCCGGGGCGGGGGCTAGCAGATACGCAGTATTTT
TRBJ1-2,few,.,TRBV4-2,CASSQGQGNGYTF,TGTGCCAGCAGCCAAGGGCAGGGAAACGGCTACACCTTC
TRBJ1-2,few,.,TRBV10-3,CAISETIFSDYGYTF,TGTGCCATCAGTGAGACGATCTTCTCGGACTACGGCTACACCTTC
TRBJ2-4,.,.,TRBV2,CASSEAGRVDIQYF,TGTGCCAGCAGTGAGGCGGGACGTGTGGACATTCAGTACTTC
TRBJ2-3,.,.,TRBV29-1,CSVVHWGDRDTQYF,TGCAGCGTTGTACATTGGGGGGATAGAGATACGCAGTATTTT
TRBJ1-1,few,.,TRBV7-2,CASSFSGETEAFF,TGTGCCAGCAGCTTTTCCGGGGAAACTGAAGCTTTCTTT
TRBJ2-1,few,TRBD2,TRBV11-3,CASSLGRERGTPEQFF,TGTGCCAGCAGCCTTGGGAGGGAGCGGGGGACGCCGGAGCAGTTCTTC
TRBJ1-1,.,.,TRBV5-1,CASRGGSSDTEAFF,TGCGCCAGCCGCGGCGGCTCCTCGGACACTGAAGCTTTCTTT
TRBJ2-1,.,TRBD2,TRBV4-2,CASSQGSGGADNEQFF,TGTGCCAGCAGCCAGGGTAGCGGGGGGGCCGACAATGAGCAGTTCTTC
TRBJ2-3,.,.,TRBV4-3,CASSQDGRDTQYF,TGCGCCAGCAGCCAAGATGGTCGCGATACGCAGTATTTT
TRBJ2-7,few,.,TRBV15,CATSRDVTRSEQYF,TGTGCCACCAGCAGAGATGTCACGCGTAGCGAGCAGTACTTC
TRBJ1-1,few,.,TRBV18,CASSPGAGPNTEAFF,TGTGCCAGCTCACCCGGGGCAGGCCCAAACACTGAAGCTTTCTTT
TRBJ2-3,few,TRBD1,TRBV5-4,CASSGRQGANTQYF,TGTGCCAGCAGCGGACGACAGGGGGCGAATACGCAGTATTTT
TRBJ1-1,.,.,TRBV3-1,CASSPSEAEAFF,TGTGCCAGCAGCCCGTCCGAGGCAGAAGCTTTCTTT
TRBJ2-5,medium-sized,.,TRBV20-1,CSARDLRQAEETQYF,TGCAGTGCTAGAGATCTGAGGCAGGCCGAAGAGACCCAGTACTTC
TRBJ2-1,few,.,TRBV18,CASSPSSREQFF,TGTGCCAGCTCACCATCCAGTCGTGAGCAGTTCTTC
TRBJ1-1,.,.,TRBV12-3/TRBV12-4,CASSGLAPATEAFF,TGTGCCAGCAGTGGGCTGGCCCCGGCGACTGAAGCTTTCTTT
TRBJ2-2,.,TRBD1,TRBV5-1,CASGQESWTGELFF,TGCGCCAGCGGACAGGAGAGTTGGACCGGGGAGCTGTTTTTT
TRBJ1-4,few,.,TRBV6-2/TRBV6-3,CASRTTEDNEKLFF,TGTGCCAGCAGGACGACAGAAGATAATGAAAAACTGTTTTTT
TRBJ1-2,few,TRBD1,TRBV5-5,CASSVSGGAYYGYTF,TGTGCCAGCAGCGTCTCAGGGGGCGCATACTATGGCTACACCTTC
TRBJ2-1,.,.,TRBV12-3/TRBV12-4,CASTEGRSSYNEQFF,TGTGCCAGCACGGAAGGACGGAGCTCCTACAATGAGCAGTTCTTC
TRBJ2-2,few,TRBD1,TRBV7-2,CASRYTGTGNTGELFF,TGTGCCAGCAGATATACCGGGACAGGGAACACCGGGGAGCTGTTTTTT
TRBJ2-3,few,TRBD2,TRBV29-1,CSVLSLAGGLGTQYF,TGCAGCGTCCTCTCCCTTGCGGGGGGGCTCGGTACGCAGTATTTT
TRBJ2-5,.,.,TRBV5-1,CASSLGSDQETQYF,TGCGCCAGCAGCTTGGGGTCAGATCAAGAGACCCAGTACTTC
TRBJ1-1,few,.,TRBV28,CASSLSVPNTEAFF,TGTGCCAGCAGTTTATCGGTCCCGAACACTGAAGCTTTCTTT
TRBJ1-2,.,.,TRBV2,CASSEALEQGRNYGYTF,TGTGCCAGCAGTGAAGCGCTTGAACAGGGAAGAAACTATGGCTACACCTTC
TRBJ2-3,.,.,TRBV27,CASSLVPRNTDTQYF,TGTGCCAGCAGTTTAGTTCCGCGAAACACAGATACGCAGTATTTT
TRBJ2-7,.,.,TRBV5-1,CASSLRVQSDEQYF,TGCGCCAGCAGCCTGCGGGTCCAGAGCGACGAGCAGTACTTC
TRBJ1-1,.,.,TRBV20-1,CSARGVNTEAFF,TGCAGTGCTAGAGGAGTGAACACTGAAGCTTTCTTT
TRBJ1-5,few,.,TRBV4-1,CASSPTELRGNQPQHF,TGCGCCAGCAGCCCTACCGAACTACGGGGGAACCAGCCCCAGCATTTT
TRBJ1-5,few,.,TRBV20-1,CSAQAGGTQPQHF,TGCAGTGCCCAAGCGGGGGGTACTCAGCCCCAGCATTTT
TRBJ2-1,few,.,TRBV7-2,CASSYQGGDEQFF,TGTGCCAGCAGCTACCAGGGGGGAGACGAGCAGTTCTTC
TRBJ1-5,.,TRBD1,TRBV7-8,CASSSSDRGRQPQHF,TGTGCCAGCAGCTCATCCGACAGGGGTCGACAGCCCCAGCATTTT
TRBJ2-7,.,TRBD2,TRBV29-1,CSATTRGGWGGEQYF,TGCAGCGCAACGACCCGGGGAGGGTGGGGTGGCGAGCAGTACTTC
TRBJ2-3,few,TRBD2,TRBV5-1,CASSLGLAGGRGDTQYF,TGCGCCAGCAGCTTGGGACTAGCGGGGGGGCGAGGAGATACGCAGTATTTT
TRBJ2-3,many,TRBD2,TRBV5-1,CASSVGSGGTDTQYF,TGCGCCAGCAGCGTCGGTAGCGGGGGGACAGATACGCAGTATTTT
TRBJ1-1,many,TRBD1,TRBV27,CASSLLFPSGTVNTEAFF,TGTGCCAGCAGTTTACTATTCCCCTCGGGGACAGTGAACACTGAAGCTTTCTTT
TRBJ1-1,few,.,TRBV15,CATSSIILGAFF,TGTGCCACCAGCTCCATCATCCTGGGGGCTTTCTTT
TRBJ2-7,.,.,TRBV20-1,CSARDSGQGAASEQYF,TGCAGTGCTAGAGATAGTGGGCAGGGCGCAGCTTCCGAGCAGTACTTC
TRBJ2-2,few,.,TRBV4-3,CASSQDPPQLEGAGELFF,TGCGCCAGCAGCCAAGATCCCCCTCAACTAGAGGGGGCCGGGGAGCTGTTTTTT
TRBJ2-5,.,TRBD2,TRBV4-1,CASSPWGGPYQETQYF,TGCGCCAGCAGCCCTTGGGGGGGACCATACCAAGAGACCCAGTACTTC
TRBJ1-5,.,.,TRBV5-1,CASSNGFNNQPQHF,TGCGCCAGCAGCAACGGGTTTAACAATCAGCCCCAGCATTTT
TRBJ1-1,few,.,TRBV7-8,CASSLANPVGYSTEAFF,TGTGCCAGCAGCTTAGCGAATCCGGTGGGTTACAGCACTGAAGCTTTCTTT
TRBJ1-4,few,.,TRBV27,CASKSERSNEKLFF,TGTGCCAGCAAGTCGGAAAGGTCCAATGAAAAACTGTTTTTT
TRBJ2-1,.,TRBD2,TRBV4-3,CASSRFRGLAGEYNEQFF,TGCGCCAGCAGCCGCTTTCGGGGACTAGCGGGGGAGTACAATGAGCAGTTCTTC
TRBJ2-5,.,.,TRBV20-1,CSAISLKGRDRETQYF,TGCAGTGCTATAAGCCTTAAGGGGCGTGATAGGGAGACCCAGTACTTC
TRBJ2-3,.,.,TRBV7-7,CASSLGQGPTDTQYF,TGTGCTAGCAGCTTAGGTCAGGGACCCACAGATACGCAGTATTTT
TRBJ2-5,few,.,TRBV28,CASSPHRRVQETQYF,TGTGCCAGCAGTCCCCACCGGAGGGTCCAAGAGACCCAGTACTTC
TRBJ2-5,few,TRBD2,TRBV27,CASSPLRTRLGETQYF,TGTGCCAGCAGTCCCCTGAGGACTAGATTGGGAGAGACCCAGTACTTC
TRBJ2-3,many,TRBD1,TRBV29-1,CSVEATGGTDTQYF,TGCAGCGTTGAAGCGACAGGGGGCACAGATACGCAGTATTTT
TRBJ2-1,.,TRBD1,TRBV6-2/TRBV6-3,CASKWTGGHEQFF,TGTGCCAGCAAATGGACAGGAGGACATGAGCAGTTCTTC
TRBJ2-3,few,.,TRBV7-9,CASSLNRQPTFTDTQYF,TGTGCCAGCAGCTTAAACCGACAGCCAACTTTCACAGATACGCAGTATTTT